Listed here are 26 T cell receptor beta chains from one sample, sequenced in a study of human T cells and chemical hapten exposure. Time point in this sample: patch test 3, about 24 weeks after DPC sensitization. Treatment indicated: therapeutic diphenylcyclopropenone sensitization with weekly scalp DPC. Each CDR3 protein gets one entry after TCRdb re-called the RACE reads with MiXCR. The repertoire holds about 190,000 distinct CDR3 sequences, with about 25% as singletons. The source was whole blood, collected in connection with sensitization to the hapten diphenylcyclopropenone (DPC). The receptor set was obtained from a woman aged 40 to 50 with alopecia areata. Some clones in this sample may be carry-over from other donors' samples.

The chain links TRBV11-2 to TRBJ2-5, with D perhaps given as TRBD1 or TRBD2 (5 bases each). V was shortened by 0 bases and J by 5 bases, with 19 bases between the two germline ends. The length of the CDR3 is 17 residues. In germline, CDR1 is SGHAT, CDR2 FQNNGV. In DNA, the CDR3 is TGTGCCAGCAGCTTAGATTGGGGGACGCCAGAAGGGGAGACCCAGTACTTC. This translates into CASSLDWGTPEGETQYF.

In this sample, this clonotype turned up a few times. V and J are TRBV29-1 and TRBJ2-1, with TRBD2 matching 7 bases. CDR3 length: 15 amino acids. Per germline, CDR1 SQVTM and CDR2 ANQGSEA. The junction had 11 bases not matched to a gene; V was cut back by 6 bases and J by 3 bases. DNA for the CDR3: TGCAGCGTCTCGCGGGGGTCGAGCGGCTACAATGAGCAGTTCTTC. As protein: CSVSRGSSGYNEQFF.

This chain uses TRBV6-6 with TRBJ2-1; no definite D call. The CDR3 is 14 amino acids. Germline-derived CDR1 and CDR2 are MNHNY and SVGAGI (reference sequence). V was cut by 4 bases and J by 2 bases, with 9 bases left in between. The CDR3 DNA follows: TGTGCCAGCAGTTCGTCCCAGGCCTACAATGAGCAGTTCTTC. The encoded protein is CASSSSQAYNEQFF.

This clonotype was recorded a few times. V and J are TRBV20-1 and TRBJ2-7, with D maybe TRBD2 (5 bases). The CDR3 has 13 residues. V was clipped by 3 bases and J by 4 bases, with 13 bases between them. Germline CDR1 reads DFQATT; CDR2 reads SNEGSKA (reference sequence). The DNA for the CDR3 is TGCAGTGCTAGCGCTAGCAGAGCGTACGAGCAGTACTTC. Encoded protein: CSASASRAYEQYF.

This clonotype came up a few times. This chain uses TRBV7-3 with TRBJ2-2, with D maybe TRBD2 (5 bases). V lost 6 bases and J 0 bases, leaving 14 bases between the germline ends. Germline V gives CDR1 SGHTA, CDR2 FQGTGA. This CDR3 has 16 residues. CDR3 region: CASSRTGSPNTGELFF. CDR3 nucleotides: TGTGCCAGCAGTCGTACGGGAAGCCCGAACACCGGGGAGCTGTTTTTT.

This clonotype came up many times. The chain uses TRBV6-5 and TRBJ1-2; D is ambiguous. V gave up 2 bases and J gave up 3 bases, with 10 bases separating them. The CDR3 is 14 residues long. Germline V gives CDR1 MNHEY, CDR2 SVGAGI. In DNA, the CDR3 is TGTGCCAGCAGTTACCAGGAAGAGGACTATGGCTACACCTTC. Translating it yields CASSYQEEDYGYTF.

The chain joins TRBV6-6 to TRBJ2-1, with D perhaps TRBD1 or TRBD2 (5 bases each). V was pared by 0 bases and J by 5 bases, with 14 bases between. Germline assignment: CDR1 MNHNY and CDR2 SVGAGI (reference sequence). CDR3 length: 16 amino acids. In DNA, the CDR3 is TGTGCCAGCAGTTACTCCGACCGGGACGGACACAATGAGCAGTTCTTC. It encodes CASSYSDRDGHNEQFF.

The J gene is TRBJ1-1, the V gene TRBV7-9; 9 nucleotides agree with TRBD1. V lost 5 bases to trimming and J lost 11 bases; unmatched junction nucleotides: 9. Germline V lookup: CDR1 SEHNR, CDR2 FQNEAQ (reference sequence). The CDR3 has 13 amino acids. The CDR3, as DNA: TGTGCCAGCAGCCGGACAGGGGAACGGTGGGCTTTCTTT. The encoded protein is CASSRTGERWAFF.

The chain is built from TRBV6-2 or TRBV6-3 and TRBJ2-6, with unresolved D. In germline, CDR1 is MNHEY, CDR2 SVGEGT. This CDR3 spans 17 amino acids. V was clipped by 10 bases and J by 0 bases, with 19 bases between them. The CDR3 DNA is TGTGCCACCGACCGCGGCAGTCCGAGCTCTGGGGCCAACGTCCTGACTTTC. Its protein is CATDRGSPSSGANVLTF.

In this sample, this clonotype turned up a few times. This rearrangement joins TRBV19 to TRBJ2-3; tentative D call: TRBD1 (5 bases). V dropped 6 bases and J dropped 5 bases, with 24 bases sitting between them. CDR1 and CDR2 from the germline V gene are LNHDA and SQIVND (reference sequence). This CDR3 has 17 residues. The CDR3, as DNA: TGTGCCAGTAGCCTCCACTACGGACACGAAACCGGAGATACGCAGTATTTT. Translating it yields CASSLHYGHETGDTQYF.

This chain joins TRBV5-1 and TRBJ2-3; TRBD2 matches at 12 bases. Germline assignment: CDR1 SGHRS and CDR2 YFSETQ. J was trimmed by 4 bases and V by 2 bases; bases with no gene match: 5. The CDR3 consists of 16 residues. The CDR3 loop is CASSFGTSGYPDTQYF. The CDR3 bases are TGCGCCAGCAGCTTTGGGACTAGCGGGTACCCAGATACGCAGTATTTT.

The rearrangement uses TRBV6-5 and TRBJ1-1; D call uncertain. Trimming removed 6 bases at V and 2 bases at J, with 13 bases between. Germline values: CDR1 MNHEY, CDR2 SVGAGI. CDR3 length: 14 residues. The CDR3 DNA sequence: TGTGCCAGCAGCCGTAGGACCCTTAACACTGAAGCTTTCTTT. It encodes CASSRRTLNTEAFF.

The chain has TRBV18 and TRBJ2-7; TRBD1 aligns across 9 bases. The V gene's germline CDR1 is KGHSH and CDR2 LQKENI. J lost 2 bases, V lost 2 bases, and 4 bases had no gene match. CDR3 size: 15 residues. The DNA of the CDR3 is TGTGCCAGCTCACCAACCGGGACAGGGACCTACGAGCAGTACTTC. Protein sequence: CASSPTGTGTYEQYF.

This clonotype has just a few counts. V is TRBV7-2 and J is TRBJ2-3; D not certain. Germline assignment: CDR1 SGHTA and CDR2 FQGNSA. V was shortened by 5 bases and J by 7 bases, with 7 bases between the two germline ends. The CDR3 is 11 residues long. For the CDR3, the DNA is TGTGCCAGCAGCCCTGGGTATACGCAGTATTTT. Protein: CASSPGYTQYF. The whole variable domain, remainder taken from reference TRBV7-2 and TRBJ2-3, is GAGVSQSPSNKVTEKGKDVELRCDPISGHTALYWYRQSLGQGLEFLIYFQGNSAPDKSGLPSDRFSAERTGGSVSTLTIQRTQQEDSAVYLCASSPGYTQYFGPGTRLTVL.

The chain recombines TRBV15 with TRBJ2-2, with no clear D. Trimming took 4 bases from V and 1 from J, leaving 7 bases between them. The CDR3 extends over 14 amino acids. Germline lookup yields CDR1 LNHNV and CDR2 YYDKDF (reference sequence). CDR3 DNA sequence: TGTGCCACCAGCACGGGTCTGAACACCGGGGAGCTGTTTTTT. Encoded protein: CATSTGLNTGELFF.

This clonotype was seen a few times. CDR3 in DNA: TGTGCCAGTAGTGCGGCGACTAGCGGGGGAAAGTACGAGCAGTACTTC. Residues: CASSAATSGGKYEQYF. This chain connects TRBV19 to TRBJ2-7; TRBD2 matches 12 bases. Trimming at V came to 5 bases and at J to 4 bases, leaving 9 bases not matched to a gene. The CDR3 is made up of 16 amino acids. Germline CDR1 reads LNHDA; CDR2 reads SQIVND (reference sequence).

This clonotype was detected only a few times. This chain joins TRBV20-1 and TRBJ2-1; perhaps TRBD2 as D (5 bases). The CDR3 contains 16 residues. Germline V gene lookup returns CDR1 DFQATT and CDR2 SNEGSKA (reference sequence). V lost 0 bases to trimming and J lost 2 bases, with 14 bases between them. The CDR3 nucleotides read TGCAGTGCTAGAGAGTTAGAGGGAAGTCCCTACAATGAGCAGTTCTTC. Amino acid sequence: CSARELEGSPYNEQFF.

The chain employs TRBV12-3 or TRBV12-4 and TRBJ1-1; D is unclear. Trimming cost V 7 bases and J 4 bases, with 13 bases left between them. This CDR3 is 13 amino acids long. The CDR3 region is CASTEQQATEAFF. The CDR3 DNA follows: TGTGCCAGCACCGAACAGCAAGCCACTGAAGCTTTCTTT.

The chain links TRBV14 to TRBJ2-1; possible D gene TRBD2, 6 bases. CDR3 size: 15 residues. The V and J ends lost 6 bases and 6 bases respectively, with 18 bases between them. The germline CDR1 and CDR2 sequences are SGHDN and FVKESK. The CDR3 here is CASSQRAGLGNEQFF. Written as DNA, the CDR3 is TGTGCCAGCAGTCAAAGGGCGGGACTTGGCAATGAGCAGTTCTTC.

V usage is TRBV6-2 or TRBV6-3 and J usage is TRBJ2-1; TRBD2 aligns across 7 bases. This CDR3 has 18 amino acids. The V and J ends lost 0 bases and 6 bases, in that order; junction bases with no gene match: 14. The germline gives CDR1 MNHEY, CDR2 SVGEGT. CDR3 nucleotides: TGTGCCAGCAGTTACTCGACTTCCGGGACTACTCCCTTCAATGAGCAGTTCTTC. Amino acid sequence: CASSYSTSGTTPFNEQFF.

CDR3 amino acids: CASSWDRGVYTQYF. The CDR3 region has the DNA TGTGCCAGCAGTTGGGACAGGGGAGTGTATACGCAGTATTTT. The chain uses TRBV28 and TRBJ2-3, with TRBD1 identical over 10 bases. J lost 7 bases, V lost 4 bases, and 5 bases had no gene match. The CDR3 consists of 14 residues. Germline V gene data show CDR1 as MDHEN and CDR2 as SYDVKM.

This clonotype was seen a few times. CDR3: CASRDTSSDTEAFF. DNA for the CDR3: TGTGCCAGCAGAGATACTTCCAGCGACACTGAAGCTTTCTTT. V usage is TRBV6-4 and J usage is TRBJ1-1; no reliable D call. V was clipped by 6 bases and J by 3 bases, with 14 bases between them. Germline CDR1 is MRHNA and CDR2 is SNTAGT. The CDR3 is 14 amino acids.

In DNA, the CDR3 is TGTGCCAGCAGTTACTCGGGGCTAGTGATAGATACGCAGTATTTT. Translation gives CASSYSGLVIDTQYF. This chain links TRBV6-5 with TRBJ2-3, with D tentatively TRBD1 (5 bases). Germline values: CDR1 MNHEY, CDR2 SVGAGI. The CDR3 runs 15 residues. Trimming shortened V by 0 bases and J by 5 bases, and 12 bases separated the two germline ends.

This clonotype was counted at least ten times. This chain joins TRBV29-1 and TRBJ2-3; no firm D call. The germline CDR1 and CDR2 sequences are SQVTM and ANQGSEA. Trimming cost V 6 bases and J 0 bases, with 13 bases left between them. The CDR3 is 14 residues long. The CDR3 sequence: CSVGRVTSTDTQYF. DNA of the CDR3: TGCAGCGTCGGCCGGGTTACTAGCACAGATACGCAGTATTTT.

This sequence joins TRBV20-1 and TRBJ2-7; 10 bases agree with TRBD1. Germline CDR1 is DFQATT and CDR2 is SNEGSKA (reference sequence). Trimming took 1 base from V and 2 from J; bases not matched to a gene: 11. The CDR3 extends over 17 amino acids. CDR3: CSARGGDRGLGPYEQYF. The CDR3 coding sequence is TGCAGTGCTAGAGGCGGGGACAGGGGTTTGGGTCCCTACGAGCAGTACTTC.

This clonotype was counted at least ten times. This chain connects TRBV9 to TRBJ1-3, with TRBD1 matching over 7 bases. The CDR3 covers 15 residues. J was trimmed by 1 base and V by 4 bases; bases with no gene match: 5. The V gene's germline CDR1 is SGDLS and CDR2 YYNGEE. CDR3 residues: CASSTMTGSGNTIYF. CDR3 bases: TGTGCCAGCAGCACGATGACAGGGTCTGGAAACACCATATATTTT.